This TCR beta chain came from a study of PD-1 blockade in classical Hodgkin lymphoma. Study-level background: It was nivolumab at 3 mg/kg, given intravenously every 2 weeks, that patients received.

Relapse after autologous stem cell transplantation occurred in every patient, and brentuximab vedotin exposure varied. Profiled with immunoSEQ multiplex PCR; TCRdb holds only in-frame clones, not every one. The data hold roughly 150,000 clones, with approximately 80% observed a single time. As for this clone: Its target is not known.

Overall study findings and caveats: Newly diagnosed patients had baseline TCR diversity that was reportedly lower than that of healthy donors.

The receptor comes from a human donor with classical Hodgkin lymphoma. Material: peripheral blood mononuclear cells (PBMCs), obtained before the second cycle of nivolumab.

CDR3 coding DNA: TGTGCCAGCAGTTACGAGGCAGGAGACTATGGCTACACCTTC. It codes for CASSYEAGDYGYTF. The rearrangement uses TRBV6-5 and TRBJ1-2; unclear D gene. The V and J ends lost 2 bases and 3 bases respectively, with 10 bases between them. CDR1 is MNHEY, CDR2 SVGAGI, per germline. This CDR3 contains 14 residues.